Listed here is a single T cell receptor (beta chain). Its antigen is unknown. This CDR3 is built from 11 residues. V shed 5 bases and J shed 9 bases, with 10 bases lying between them. Germline V gene lookup returns CDR1 MDHEN and CDR2 SYDVKM. TCRdb keeps only in-frame clones here, not all; method: immunoSEQ multiplex PCR. Of 130,000 to 150,000 clones listed, 90% to 95% are singletons. The entry originates in a study of T cell responses to AZD1222 COVID-19 vaccine. Overall study context: Second-dose intervals near 4 or 12 weeks were combined. Study outcomes and limitations: Nearly half of spike-specific TCRs reportedly go after variant regions that carry no mutations. The sample set comprised mostly white British donors with more females, and clonal diversity was possibly underestimated. Spike-specific TCR breadth and depth grew following two AZD1222 doses.

The chain carries TRBV28 and TRBJ1-2, with D unclear. The receptor comes from an adult in good health. The source material was peripheral blood, sampled on day 0 of AZD1222 vaccination. CDR3 amino acids: CASSRVRSYTF. CDR3 nucleotide sequence: TGTGCCAGCAGTCGTGTCCGGAGCTACACCTTC.